This passage covers 5 T cell receptor beta chains from one sample sequenced in a study of blood T cell repertoires in COVID-19. The data were produced by immunoSEQ multiplex PCR, yet TCRdb's version contains in-frame clones alone and is incomplete. This sample yields approximately 360,000 clones, of which around 87% are seen a single time; roughly 2% belongs to the top ten. The sample was PBMCs or T cells enriched from blood (not recorded which). The receptor source for this set is a man aged 35-49 years in a cohort exposed to, infected with or recovered from COVID-19 (not recorded which).

The rearrangement joins TRBV2 to TRBJ1-2; 12 nucleotides align to TRBD1. The trim removed 9 bases at V and 8 bases at J, leaving 10 bases unmatched. CDR3 size: 14 residues. From germline, CDR1 is SNHLY and CDR2 FYNNEI. CDR3 residues: CASPGQGALGGYTF. The CDR3, as DNA: TGTGCCAGTCCGGGACAGGGGGCGCTGGGAGGCTACACCTTC.

The chain carries TRBV7-8 and TRBJ2-7, with D possibly being TRBD1 (5 bases). Trimming took 5 bases from V and 6 from J, leaving 20 bases between them. The length of the CDR3 is 15 residues. The V gene's germline CDR1 is SGHVS and CDR2 FQNEAQ. CDR3 loop: CASSLLGHVRSEQYF. The CDR3 nucleotides are TGTGCCAGCAGCCTCCTTGGACACGTTCGTAGCGAGCAGTACTTC.

The genes are TRBV3-1 (or the pseudogene TRBV3-2) and TRBJ1-3, with D possibly being TRBD1 (5 bases). Germline assignment: CDR1 LGHDT and CDR2 YNNKEL (reference sequence). The CDR3 covers 16 residues. Trimming pared 4 bases from V and 0 bases from J, leaving 13 bases between. The CDR3 loop reads CASSPTNTGSGNTIYF. In DNA, the CDR3 is TGTGCCAGCAGCCCAACGAATACAGGCTCTGGAAACACCATATATTTT.

The chain is built from TRBV2 and TRBJ2-7; maybe TRBD1 (5 bases). Trimming removed 6 bases at V and 3 bases at J, with 12 bases between. Germline lookup yields CDR1 SNHLY and CDR2 FYNNEI. This CDR3 spans 13 amino acids. For the CDR3, the DNA is TGTGCCAGCAGGCAGGGTCCGGTCTACGAGCAGTACTTC. Translated: CASRQGPVYEQYF.

The rearrangement links TRBV27 to TRBJ1-5; weak D call: TRBD1 (5 bases). CDR3 length equals 14 residues. The V gene lost 5 bases and the J gene lost 4 bases, with 12 bases spanning the gap. Germline CDR1 MNHEY, CDR2 SMNVEV (reference sequence). The CDR3 region is CASSQNRKNQPQHF. The CDR3 DNA follows: TGTGCCAGCAGTCAAAACAGGAAAAATCAGCCCCAGCATTTT.